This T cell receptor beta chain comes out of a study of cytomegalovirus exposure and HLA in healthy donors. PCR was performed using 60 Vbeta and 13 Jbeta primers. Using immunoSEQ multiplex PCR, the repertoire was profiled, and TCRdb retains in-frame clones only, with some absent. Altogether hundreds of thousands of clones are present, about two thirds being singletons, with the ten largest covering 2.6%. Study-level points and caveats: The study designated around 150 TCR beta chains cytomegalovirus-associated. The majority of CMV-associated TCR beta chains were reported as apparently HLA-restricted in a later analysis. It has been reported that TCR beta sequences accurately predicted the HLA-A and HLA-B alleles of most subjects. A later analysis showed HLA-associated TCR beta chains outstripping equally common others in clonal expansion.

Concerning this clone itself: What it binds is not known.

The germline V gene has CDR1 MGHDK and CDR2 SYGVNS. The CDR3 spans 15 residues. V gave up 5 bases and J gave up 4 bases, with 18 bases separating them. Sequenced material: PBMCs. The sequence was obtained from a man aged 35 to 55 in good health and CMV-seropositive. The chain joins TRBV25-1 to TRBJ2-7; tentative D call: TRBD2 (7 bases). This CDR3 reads CASSTPGGRGYEQYF. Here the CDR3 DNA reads TGTGCCAGCAGTACCCCCGGGGGGCGCGGTTACGAGCAGTACTTC.